This entry lists 19 T cell receptor beta chains sequenced from one sample in a study of blood T cell repertoires in COVID-19. The method was immunoSEQ multiplex PCR; TCRdb's version includes in-frame clones alone and lacks a portion of them. This sample carries approximately 83,000 clones, roughly 86% of them seen once, and the ten largest clones take approximately 7.3%. Source material: peripheral blood. All receptors derive from a man aged 65 to 79 with acute or convalescent COVID-19.

The V and J genes are TRBV5-6 and TRBJ1-6, with D unresolved. The CDR3 is 17 residues long. V was cut by 0 bases and J by 6 bases, with 16 bases left in between. Germline V gene lookup returns CDR1 SGHDT and CDR2 YYEEEE. Here the CDR3 reads CASSLGPSGYGNSPLHF. The CDR3, as DNA: TGTGCCAGCAGCTTGGGTCCTTCGGGGTACGGTAATTCACCCCTCCACTTT.

The chain employs TRBV3-1 (or the pseudogene TRBV3-2) and TRBJ1-4; D ambiguous. Trimming took off 1 base at V and 0 bases at J, with 12 bases between the two ends. The CDR3 is 17 amino acids. Germline CDR1 and CDR2: LGHDT and YNNKEL (reference sequence). CDR3 region: CASSQVGRPATNEKLFF. DNA for the CDR3: TGTGCCAGCAGCCAAGTGGGCAGGCCCGCAACTAATGAAAAACTGTTTTTT.

The chain employs TRBV15 and TRBJ2-1, with 9 bases aligning to TRBD2. V dropped 8 bases and J dropped 1; count of bases not matched to a gene: 9. The V gene's germline CDR1 is LNHNV and CDR2 YYDKDF (reference sequence). This CDR3 region has 16 residues. CDR3 DNA sequence: TGTGCCACCGGTTATGCTGCGGGAGGGTCCTACAATGAGCAGTTCTTC. This sequence encodes CATGYAAGGSYNEQFF.

The V and J genes are TRBV27 and TRBJ2-7; the match to TRBD1 covers 9 bases. Germline CDR1 MNHEY, CDR2 SMNVEV (reference sequence). J was trimmed by 4 bases and V by 5 bases; bases with no gene match: 12. The CDR3 spans 16 residues. The CDR3 DNA sequence: TGTGCCAGCAGTCTTATCCCGGGGGGACAGGGTTACGAGCAGTACTTC. Protein sequence: CASSLIPGGQGYEQYF.

V gene TRBV7-9 combines with J gene TRBJ2-1; 13 nucleotides agree with TRBD2. The CDR3 runs 19 residues. Germline lookup yields CDR1 SEHNR and CDR2 FQNEAQ (reference sequence). J gave up 7 bases and V 4 bases, and 16 bases lay outside the gene matches. The CDR3 region is CASSSQSWTSGRLRNEQFF. DNA of the CDR3: TGTGCCAGCAGCTCTCAATCATGGACTAGCGGGAGACTACGGAATGAGCAGTTCTTC. The complete variable domain, with remaining parts taken from reference TRBV7-9 and TRBJ2-1, reads DTGVSQNPRHKITKRGQNVTFRCDPISEHNRLYWYRQTLGQGPEFLTYFQNEAQLEKSRLLSDRFSAERPKGSFSTLEIQRTEQGDSAMYLCASSSQSWTSGRLRNEQFFGPGTRLTVL.

The gene calls are TRBV6-5 and TRBJ2-3, with 9 bases identical to TRBD2. Trimming took 2 bases from V and 4 from J; bases not matched to a gene: 7. Germline CDR1 and CDR2: MNHEY and SVGAGI. The CDR3 loop spans 16 amino acids. CDR3 nucleotide sequence: TGTGCCAGCAGTTACGGAGCTAGCGGGATAGCAGATACGCAGTATTTT. This gives the protein CASSYGASGIADTQYF.

The chain employs TRBV7-9 and TRBJ2-2, with D maybe TRBD1 (5 bases). The CDR3 has 15 residues. Looked up from germline, CDR1 is SEHNR and CDR2 is FQNEAQ (reference sequence). With 5 bases removed from V and 0 bases from J, the gap between germline ends came to 10 bases. The CDR3 DNA sequence: TGTGCCAGCAGCCTGTGGACAACGAACACCGGGGAGCTGTTTTTT. Protein sequence: CASSLWTTNTGELFF. Variable domain in full (rest from reference TRBV7-9 and TRBJ2-2): DTGVSQNPRHKITKRGQNVTFRCDPISEHNRLYWYRQTLGQGPEFLTYFQNEAQLEKSRLLSDRFSAERPKGSFSTLEIQRTEQGDSAMYLCASSLWTTNTGELFFGEGSRLTVL.

The chain couples TRBV7-9 to TRBJ1-1; D remains unclear. Trimming left V 3 bases short and J 1 base short, with 6 bases between. The CDR3 has 13 amino acids. Germline V CDR1 and CDR2: SEHNR, FQNEAQ (reference sequence). The CDR3 DNA is TGTGCCAGCAGCTTTCACGGGAACACTGAAGCTTTCTTT. Translating it yields CASSFHGNTEAFF. Combining the CDR3 with reference TRBV7-9 and TRBJ1-1 gives the whole variable domain DTGVSQNPRHKITKRGQNVTFRCDPISEHNRLYWYRQTLGQGPEFLTYFQNEAQLEKSRLLSDRFSAERPKGSFSTLEIQRTEQGDSAMYLCASSFHGNTEAFFGQGTRLTVV.

This chain links TRBV28 with TRBJ2-7; 8 bases align to TRBD1. V was pared by 8 bases and J by 2 bases, with 8 bases of the junction left unmatched. Per germline, CDR1 MDHEN and CDR2 SYDVKM. CDR3 length: 14 residues. This chain's CDR3 is CASARTGKAYEQYF. CDR3 sequence (DNA): TGTGCCAGCGCCCGGACAGGGAAGGCCTACGAGCAGTACTTC.

This chain links TRBV6-7 with TRBJ2-7, with 7 bases matching TRBD2. TRBV6-7 is an ORF; its function is uncertain. The V and J ends lost 0 bases and 6 bases, in that order; junction bases with no gene match: 5. This CDR3 is built from 14 residues. CDR3 amino acids: CASSYSSGECEQYF. CDR3 coding DNA: TGTGCCAGCAGTTACTCGAGCGGGGAGTGCGAGCAGTACTTC.

The V gene is TRBV30, the J gene TRBJ2-7, with 9 nucleotides matching TRBD1. The CDR3 consists of 16 residues. Germline CDR1 is GTSNPN and CDR2 is SVGIG (reference sequence). V was pared by 0 bases and J by 0 bases, with 6 bases of the junction left unmatched. The CDR3 DNA follows: TGTGCCTGGAGTGTACGACAGGGGGTAGGCTCCTACGAGCAGTACTTC. Translating it yields CAWSVRQGVGSYEQYF.

This rearrangement joins TRBV18 to TRBJ1-3; D is ambiguous. V dropped 5 bases and J dropped 3 bases, with 5 bases sitting between them. CDR1 and CDR2 (germline): KGHSH, LQKENI. The CDR3 is made up of 12 amino acids. The CDR3 coding sequence is TGTGCCAGCTCATCCTATGGAAACACCATATATTTT. Translation: CASSSYGNTIYF.

The CDR3, as DNA: TGTGCCAGCAGTTCGGGACAAACCACTGGAAACACCATATATTTT. Protein sequence: CASSSGQTTGNTIYF. The rearrangement links TRBV6-5 to TRBJ1-3; D perhaps matches TRBD1 (6 bases). Germline CDR1 reads MNHEY; CDR2 reads SVGAGI. V lost 4 bases and J lost 2, with 12 bases in between. There are 15 residues in the CDR3.

The genes are TRBV29-1 and TRBJ1-4; unclear D gene. V was shortened by 7 bases and J by 7 bases, with 13 bases between the two germline ends. This CDR3 is 12 amino acids long. Per germline, CDR1 SQVTM and CDR2 ANQGSEA. CDR3 protein: CSGGSVGEKLFF. The DNA for the CDR3 is TGCAGCGGTGGGAGTGTGGGTGAAAAACTGTTTTTT.

CDR3 sequence reads: CASSAGVNSPLHF. The CDR3 DNA sequence: TGTGCCAGCAGTGCAGGGGTAAATTCACCCCTCCACTTT. The genes are TRBV2 and TRBJ1-6; TRBD1 might be the D (6 bases). The CDR3 totals 13 residues. The V gene lost 4 bases and the J gene lost 7 bases, with 8 bases spanning the gap. From germline, CDR1 is SNHLY and CDR2 FYNNEI.

This chain links TRBV2 with TRBJ1-3; 9 nucleotides match TRBD1. Trimming took 2 bases from V and 1 from J; bases not matched to a gene: 15. CDR3 length equals 20 residues. CDR1 SNHLY and CDR2 FYNNEI come from the germline V gene. CDR3 nucleotide sequence: TGTGCCAGCAGTGAAAGAGGCCTACATACAGGGGGCGATTCTGGAAACACCATATATTTT. Residues: CASSERGLHTGGDSGNTIYF.

The chain employs TRBV20-1 and TRBJ1-5, with D unclear. The CDR3 has 11 residues. Between the trimmed V and J ends, which lost 6 bases and 9 bases, there was a span of 12 bases. Germline V gives CDR1 DFQATT, CDR2 SNEGSKA (reference sequence). The CDR3: CSAQGGRPQHF. The CDR3 DNA is TGCAGTGCGCAAGGAGGTCGGCCCCAGCATTTT.

The chain combines TRBV6-5 with TRBJ2-1, with 8 bases lining up with TRBD2. The ends lost 6 bases at V and 8 bases at J; junction bases unmatched: 12. This CDR3 spans 15 amino acids. Germline V gene data show CDR1 as MNHEY and CDR2 as SVGAGI. CDR3 loop: CASSPGGVAGHEQFF. The CDR3 DNA sequence: TGTGCCAGCAGCCCCGGGGGGGTAGCAGGACATGAGCAGTTCTTC.

This chain links TRBV15 with TRBJ2-7; 7 bases agree with TRBD1. The CDR3 consists of 13 residues. V dropped 3 bases and J dropped 5; count of bases not matched to a gene: 4. CDR1 LNHNV and CDR2 YYDKDF come from the germline V gene (reference sequence). CDR3 nucleotides: TGTGCCACCAGCAGGGATACAGGGGACGAGCAGTACTTC. It yields the protein CATSRDTGDEQYF. Full variable domain (rest looked up from reference TRBV15 and TRBJ2-7): DAMVIQNPRYQVTQFGKPVTLSCSQTLNHNVMYWYQQKSSQAPKLLFHYYDKDFNNEADTPDNFQSRRPNTSFCFLDIRSPGLGDTAMYLCATSRDTGDEQYFGPGTRLTVT.